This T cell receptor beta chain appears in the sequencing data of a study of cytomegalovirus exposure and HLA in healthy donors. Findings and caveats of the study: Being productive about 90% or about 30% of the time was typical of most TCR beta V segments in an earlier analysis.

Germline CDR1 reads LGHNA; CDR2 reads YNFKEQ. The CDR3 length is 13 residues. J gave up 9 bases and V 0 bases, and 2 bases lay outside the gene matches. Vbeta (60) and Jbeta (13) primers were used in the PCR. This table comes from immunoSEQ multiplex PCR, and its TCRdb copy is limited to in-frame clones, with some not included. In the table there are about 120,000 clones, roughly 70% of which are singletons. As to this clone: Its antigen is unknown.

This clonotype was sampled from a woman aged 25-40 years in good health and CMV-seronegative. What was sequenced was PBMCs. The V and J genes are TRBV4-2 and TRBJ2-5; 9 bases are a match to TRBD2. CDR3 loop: CASSQESGGSQYF. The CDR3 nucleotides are TGTGCCAGCAGCCAAGAAAGCGGGGGGTCCCAGTACTTC.